The 26 T cell receptor beta chains presented below share a single source sample, sequenced in a study of shared T cell receptors in the human thymus. TCRdb's table, derived via immunoSEQ multiplex PCR, lists solely in-frame clones and lacks some. The sample contains under 850,000 clones, roughly 90% of which appear only once. Another study also made use of these data, one on human thymus T cells.

Material: thymocytes. These receptors were collected from a boy in the first two years of life with a congenital heart defect.

V usage is TRBV12-5 and J usage is TRBJ1-5; 8 bases agree with TRBD1. The CDR3 is made up of 16 amino acids. V shed 0 bases, J shed 6 bases, and the junction held 7 bases outside the gene matches. Germline V gene sequence: CDR1 LGHNT, CDR2 FRNRAP. The CDR3 region has the DNA TGTGCTAGTGGTTTGGTCCCGCAGGGGGCAGGTCAGCCCCAGCATTTT. Residues: CASGLVPQGAGQPQHF.

The CDR3 DNA reads as TGTGCCAGCAGCTCTTGGGGAGGAAATGGAAACACCATATATTTT. This gives the protein CASSSWGGNGNTIYF. This chain links TRBV11-3 with TRBJ1-3; D uncertain. CDR3 length equals 15 residues. Trimming removed 4 bases at V and 3 bases at J, with 13 bases between. Germline V gene lookup returns CDR1 SGHNT and CDR2 YENEEA.

The chain has TRBV5-1 and TRBJ2-3; D might be TRBD2 (5 bases). The CDR3 contains 13 residues. The germline gives CDR1 SGHRS, CDR2 YFSETQ. The germline V and J ends were trimmed by 1 base and 6 bases, with 9 bases remaining between them. CDR3 in amino acids: CASSLYRGDTQYF. The CDR3 DNA reads TGCGCCAGCAGCTTGTACCGAGGGGATACGCAGTATTTT. Full variable domain (rest looked up from reference TRBV5-1 and TRBJ2-3): KAGVTQTPRYLIKTRGQQVTLSCSPISGHRSVSWYQQTPGQGLQFLFEYFSETQRNKGNFPGRFSGRQFSNSRSEMNVSTLELGDSALYLCASSLYRGDTQYFGPGTRLTVL.

J is TRBJ2-1 and V is TRBV7-9; a weak D match, TRBD1 (6 bases). The CDR3 extends over 15 amino acids. Germline CDR1 SEHNR, CDR2 FQNEAQ (reference sequence). With 2 bases removed from V and 4 bases from J, the gap between germline ends came to 12 bases. CDR3 amino acids: CASSLSRDKYNEQFF. CDR3 sequence (DNA): TGTGCCAGCAGCTTAAGCCGGGACAAATACAATGAGCAGTTCTTC. Supplemented by reference TRBV7-9 and TRBJ2-1, the full variable domain reads DTGVSQNPRHKITKRGQNVTFRCDPISEHNRLYWYRQTLGQGPEFLTYFQNEAQLEKSRLLSDRFSAERPKGSFSTLEIQRTEQGDSAMYLCASSLSRDKYNEQFFGPGTRLTVL.

The V and J genes are TRBV4-3 and TRBJ1-5; D unclear. From germline, CDR1 is LGHNA and CDR2 YSLEER. The CDR3 is made up of 17 amino acids. V was pared by 0 bases and J by 0 bases, with 12 bases between. CDR3 region: CASSQDWRRYSNQPQHF. The CDR3 DNA is TGCGCCAGCAGCCAAGATTGGAGGCGGTATAGCAATCAGCCCCAGCATTTT.

This clone was seen just once. V gene TRBV4-1 combines with J gene TRBJ2-7; 7 positions agree with TRBD2. Germline assignment: CDR1 MGHRA and CDR2 YSYEKL. Trimming at V came to 1 base and at J to 3 bases, leaving 3 bases not matched to a gene. The CDR3 is 14 residues long. This chain's CDR3 is CASSQGTSLYEQYF. CDR3 sequence (DNA): TGCGCCAGCAGCCAAGGGACTAGTCTCTACGAGCAGTACTTC.

The chain carries TRBV27 and TRBJ2-1; 7 positions match TRBD2. V dropped 3 bases and J dropped 4; count of bases not matched to a gene: 6. Germline CDR1 and CDR2: MNHEY and SMNVEV (reference sequence). This CDR3 comprises 15 residues. The CDR3 nucleotides are TGTGCCAGCAGTTTCCGCCGGGAGGTGTACAATGAGCAGTTCTTC. As protein: CASSFRREVYNEQFF.

V is TRBV29-1 and J is TRBJ2-7; no clear D. Germline CDR1 reads SQVTM; CDR2 reads ANQGSEA. CDR3 length equals 11 residues. Trimming took off 7 bases at V and 2 bases at J, with 9 bases between the two ends. CDR3 protein: CSAPRAYEQYF. The CDR3 nucleotides are TGCAGCGCCCCCCGAGCCTACGAGCAGTACTTC.

V and J are TRBV11-2 and TRBJ2-2, with D maybe TRBD2 (7 bases). The V and J ends lost 5 bases and 4 bases respectively, with 26 bases between them. The CDR3 has 19 residues. CDR1 and CDR2 from the germline V gene are SGHAT and FQNNGV. The CDR3 loop reads CASSTQPGGGDPLTGELFF. As DNA, the CDR3 is TGTGCCAGCAGCACCCAACCGGGGGGCGGCGACCCTCTCACCGGGGAGCTGTTTTTT.

In its sample, this clone was seen a few times. The chain uses TRBV19 and TRBJ1-1; 7 bases match TRBD1. The ends lost 5 bases at V and 2 bases at J; junction bases unmatched: 11. This CDR3 has 16 amino acids. Germline lookup yields CDR1 LNHDA and CDR2 SQIVND (reference sequence). CDR3 DNA: TGTGCCAGTAGTCCAACCCCCGGGACAGAAAACACTGAAGCTTTCTTT. Amino acid sequence: CASSPTPGTENTEAFF. The full variable domain, in which reference TRBV19 and TRBJ1-1 provide the parts outside the CDR3, is DGGITQSPKYLFRKEGQNVTLSCEQNLNHDAMYWYRQDPGQGLRLIYYSQIVNDFQKGDIAEGYSVSREKKESFPLTVTSAQKNPTAFYLCASSPTPGTENTEAFFGQGTRLTVV.

The chain joins TRBV27 to TRBJ2-7; 9 bases agree with TRBD2. The CDR3 length is 17 residues. V shed 4 bases and J 4 bases; nucleotides not matched to a gene: 14. The germline gives CDR1 MNHEY, CDR2 SMNVEV (reference sequence). The CDR3 DNA reads as TGTGCCAGCAGTTCTAGCCGGGGGGCTAGCGGGACATACGAGCAGTACTTC. It is translated as CASSSSRGASGTYEQYF.

The chain uses TRBV11-1 and TRBJ2-7, with a weak D call TRBD1 (6 bases). V shed 5 bases and J shed 5 bases, with 10 bases lying between them. CDR3 size: 12 residues. Germline CDR1 reads SGHAT; CDR2 reads FQDESV (reference sequence). For the CDR3, the DNA is TGTGCCAGCAGCCGGAACAGGGACGAGCAGTACTTC. It encodes CASSRNRDEQYF.

The genes are TRBV11-3 and TRBJ2-3; no clear D gene. Germline V gene data show CDR1 as SGHNT and CDR2 as YENEEA. V was cut by 2 bases and J by 3 bases, with 12 bases left in between. This CDR3 contains 15 residues. The chain's CDR3 is CASSLLKRGTDTQYF. The CDR3 DNA reads as TGTGCCAGCAGCTTATTAAAGCGTGGGACAGATACGCAGTATTTT.

In its sample, this clone was seen once. The V and J genes are TRBV11-2 and TRBJ2-1; 8 positions agree with TRBD2. The CDR3 consists of 17 residues. J was trimmed by 3 bases and V by 5 bases; bases with no gene match: 12. The germline V gene has CDR1 SGHAT and CDR2 FQNNGV. The CDR3 DNA follows: TGTGCCAGCAGCCCAGCGGCCAGCGGGAGTTTCTACAATGAGCAGTTCTTC. Protein sequence: CASSPAASGSFYNEQFF.

The chain carries TRBV4-2 and TRBJ2-7; a possible D gene is TRBD2 (6 bases). The V gene lost 0 bases and the J gene lost 2 bases, with 11 bases spanning the gap. Per the germline V gene, CDR1 is LGHNA and CDR2 is YNFKEQ. CDR3 size: 15 residues. The CDR3 sequence: CASSQEPGLPYEQYF. CDR3 DNA sequence: TGTGCCAGCAGCCAAGAGCCGGGACTGCCCTACGAGCAGTACTTC.

The chain joins TRBV27 to TRBJ1-4, with D maybe TRBD1 (5 bases). This CDR3 comprises 18 residues. With 5 bases removed from V and 10 bases from J, the gap between germline ends came to 29 bases. Germline assignment: CDR1 MNHEY and CDR2 SMNVEV (reference sequence). In DNA form, the CDR3 reads TGTGCCAGCAGTAAGATACCCAGCAACGGGGGTCTCTTGAGAAAACTGTTTTTT. This sequence encodes CASSKIPSNGGLLRKLFF.

The chain carries TRBV28 and TRBJ1-2; D might be TRBD1 (5 bases). This CDR3 comprises 19 residues. Trimming took off 3 bases at V and 3 bases at J, with 26 bases between the two ends. The germline gives CDR1 MDHEN, CDR2 SYDVKM. CDR3 nucleotide sequence: TGTGCCAGCAGTTTCCGCGGAGGGACGACTTTTGGCCGTCACTATGGCTACACCTTC. Translating gives CASSFRGGTTFGRHYGYTF.

The chain combines TRBV7-2 with TRBJ2-7; 10 bases are shared with TRBD1. CDR3 length: 18 residues. V lost 2 bases to trimming and J lost 9 bases; unmatched junction nucleotides: 19. Germline V gives CDR1 SGHTA, CDR2 FQGNSA. CDR3 coding DNA: TGTGCCAGCAGCTTATTTCGGCCACCCGGGACAGGGGAAGGTCGGCAGTACTTC. Protein product: CASSLFRPPGTGEGRQYF.

The V call is TRBV28, the J call TRBJ2-1; TRBD1 matches 7 bases. The CDR3 has 18 amino acids. CDR1 and CDR2 (germline): MDHEN, SYDVKM. The V gene end was trimmed by 5 bases and the J gene end by 9 bases; junction bases not matched to a gene: 22. The chain's CDR3 is CASSPQGQGVESIGEQFF. CDR3 nucleotide sequence: TGTGCCAGCAGTCCACAGGGCCAGGGGGTAGAGAGCATCGGTGAGCAGTTCTTC.

The CDR3 region is CASSQDPATGKNYGYTF. The DNA of the CDR3 is TGCGCCAGCAGCCAAGACCCTGCGACAGGGAAAAACTATGGCTACACCTTC. The chain recombines TRBV4-3 with TRBJ1-2, with TRBD1 matching over 7 bases. Germline V gene sequence: CDR1 LGHNA, CDR2 YSLEER. The CDR3 extends over 17 amino acids. The V and J ends lost 0 bases and 2 bases, in that order; junction bases with no gene match: 9.

The V gene is TRBV6-4, the J gene TRBJ2-3, with 9 bases lining up with TRBD2. Germline V CDR1 and CDR2: MRHNA, SNTAGT. V lost 4 bases to trimming and J lost 2 bases; unmatched junction nucleotides: 10. The CDR3 spans 17 residues. CDR3 in DNA: TGTGCCAGCAGTGGGACTTCTAGCGGGGAACTCACAGATACGCAGTATTTT. This gives the protein CASSGTSSGELTDTQYF.

The chain recombines TRBV5-6 with TRBJ2-1; 7 bases line up with TRBD1. The length of the CDR3 is 12 residues. Germline-derived CDR1 and CDR2 are SGHDT and YYEEEE. The trim removed 7 bases at V and 6 bases at J, leaving 4 bases unmatched. The CDR3 bases are TGTGCCAGCTTGACAGGGACCAATGAGCAGTTCTTC. It encodes CASLTGTNEQFF. Full variable domain (rest looked up from reference TRBV5-6 and TRBJ2-1): DAGVTQSPTHLIKTRGQQVTLRCSPKSGHDTVSWYQQALGQGPQFIFQYYEEEERQRGNFPDRFSGHQFPNYSSELNVNALLLGDSALYLCASLTGTNEQFFGPGTRLTVL.

This chain links TRBV4-1 with TRBJ2-1; 12 nucleotides line up with TRBD1. There are 15 residues in the CDR3. The V and J ends lost 4 bases and 7 bases, in that order; junction bases with no gene match: 5. Germline V gene lookup returns CDR1 MGHRA and CDR2 YSYEKL. CDR3 region: CASSRTGQGANEQFF. The CDR3 region has the DNA TGCGCCAGCAGCCGAACGGGACAGGGGGCAAATGAGCAGTTCTTC.

The rearrangement links TRBV5-1 to TRBJ1-3; D is possibly TRBD1 (5 bases). The germline V gene encodes CDR1 SGHRS and CDR2 YFSETQ. V was pared by 4 bases and J by 3 bases, with 11 bases between. The CDR3 contains 14 residues. The CDR3 loop reads CASSPGLFGNTIYF. The CDR3 bases are TGCGCCAGCAGCCCGGGACTTTTTGGAAACACCATATATTTT.

The chain joins TRBV4-3 to TRBJ1-2; 11 nucleotides line up with TRBD1. This CDR3 is built from 15 residues. CDR1 is LGHNA, CDR2 YSLEER, per germline. Trimming at V came to 4 bases and at J to 6 bases, leaving 7 bases not matched to a gene. The CDR3 DNA reads as TGCGCCAGCAGCCCCCGGGGACAGGGGGGGCATGGCTACACCTTC. Translating it yields CASSPRGQGGHGYTF.

V is TRBV5-1 and J is TRBJ2-2, with 10 bases matching TRBD1. The CDR3 totals 16 residues. Trimming took 4 bases from V and 4 from J; bases not matched to a gene: 7. In germline, CDR1 is SGHRS, CDR2 YFSETQ. The CDR3 DNA reads TGCGCCAGCAGCCTAAGACAGGGGGCGGGCACCGGGGAGCTGTTTTTT. This encodes CASSLRQGAGTGELFF.